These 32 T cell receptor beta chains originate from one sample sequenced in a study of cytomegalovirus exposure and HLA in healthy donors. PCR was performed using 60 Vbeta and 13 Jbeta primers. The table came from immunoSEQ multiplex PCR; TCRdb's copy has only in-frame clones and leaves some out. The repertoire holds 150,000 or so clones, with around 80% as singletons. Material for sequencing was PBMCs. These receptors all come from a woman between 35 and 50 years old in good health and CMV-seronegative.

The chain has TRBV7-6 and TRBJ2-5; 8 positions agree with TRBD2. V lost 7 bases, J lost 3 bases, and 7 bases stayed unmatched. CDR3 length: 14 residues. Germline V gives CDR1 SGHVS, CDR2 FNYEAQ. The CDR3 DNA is TGTGCCAGCACTTTACGGGGGGGCGAAGAGACCCAGTACTTC. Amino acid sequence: CASTLRGGEETQYF. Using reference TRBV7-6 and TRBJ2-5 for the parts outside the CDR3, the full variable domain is GAGVSQSPRYKVTKRGQDVALRCDPISGHVSLYWYRQALGQGPEFLTYFNYEAQQDKSGLPNDRFSAERPEGSISTLTIQRTEQRDSAMYRCASTLRGGEETQYFGPGTRLLVL.

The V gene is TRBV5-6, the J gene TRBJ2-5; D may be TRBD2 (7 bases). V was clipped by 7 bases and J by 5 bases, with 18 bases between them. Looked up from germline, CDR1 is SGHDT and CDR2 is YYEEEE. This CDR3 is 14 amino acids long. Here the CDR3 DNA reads TGTGCCAGCTTCAAGGGGGGGGCAGGGGAGACCCAGTACTTC. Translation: CASFKGGAGETQYF.

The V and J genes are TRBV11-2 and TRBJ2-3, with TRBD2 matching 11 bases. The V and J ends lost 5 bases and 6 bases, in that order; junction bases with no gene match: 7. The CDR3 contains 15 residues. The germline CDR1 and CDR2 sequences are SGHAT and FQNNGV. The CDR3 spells CASSLSGRAWDTQYF. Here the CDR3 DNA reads TGTGCCAGCAGCCTTAGCGGGAGGGCCTGGGATACGCAGTATTTT. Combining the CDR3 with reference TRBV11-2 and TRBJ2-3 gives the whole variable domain EAGVAQSPRYKIIEKRQSVAFWCNPISGHATLYWYQQILGQGPKLLIQFQNNGVVDDSQLPKDRFSAERLKGVDSTLKIQPAKLEDSAVYLCASSLSGRAWDTQYFGPGTRLTVL.

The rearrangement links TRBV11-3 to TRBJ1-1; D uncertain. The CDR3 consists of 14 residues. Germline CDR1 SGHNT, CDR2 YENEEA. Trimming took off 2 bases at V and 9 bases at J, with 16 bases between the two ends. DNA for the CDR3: TGTGCCAGCAGCTTATTCTCTAGTCGGAAACAAGCTTTCTTT. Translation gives CASSLFSSRKQAFF.

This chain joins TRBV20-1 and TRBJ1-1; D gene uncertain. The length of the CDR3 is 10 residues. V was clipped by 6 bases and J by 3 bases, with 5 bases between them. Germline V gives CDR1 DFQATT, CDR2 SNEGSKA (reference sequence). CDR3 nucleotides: TGCAGTGCCCGTTACACTGAAGCTTTCTTT. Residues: CSARYTEAFF.

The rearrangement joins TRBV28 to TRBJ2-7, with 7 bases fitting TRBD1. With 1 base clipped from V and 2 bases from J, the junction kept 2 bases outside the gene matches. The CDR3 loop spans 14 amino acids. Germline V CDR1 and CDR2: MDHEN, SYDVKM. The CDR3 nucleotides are TGTGCCAGCAGTTTATACAGGGGAACCTACGAGCAGTACTTC. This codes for CASSLYRGTYEQYF. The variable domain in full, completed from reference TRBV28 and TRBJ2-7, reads DVKVTQSSRYLVKRTGEKVFLECVQDMDHENMFWYRQDPGLGLRLIYFSYDVKMKEKGDIPEGYSVSREKKERFSLILESASTNQTSMYLCASSLYRGTYEQYFGPGTRLTVT.

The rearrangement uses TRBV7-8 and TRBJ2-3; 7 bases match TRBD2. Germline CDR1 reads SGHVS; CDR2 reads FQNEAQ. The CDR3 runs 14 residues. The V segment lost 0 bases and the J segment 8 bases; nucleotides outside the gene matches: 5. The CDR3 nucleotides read TGTGCCAGCAGCTTAGCAGGTGGGGAGGGTACGCAGTATTTT. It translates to CASSLAGGEGTQYF.

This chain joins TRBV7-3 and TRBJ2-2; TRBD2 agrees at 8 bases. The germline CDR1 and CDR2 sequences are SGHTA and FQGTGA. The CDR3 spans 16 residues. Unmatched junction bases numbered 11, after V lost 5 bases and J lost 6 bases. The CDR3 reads CASSPRGAGAAGELFF. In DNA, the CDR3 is TGTGCCAGCAGCCCCCGGGGAGCGGGAGCAGCCGGGGAGCTGTTTTTT.

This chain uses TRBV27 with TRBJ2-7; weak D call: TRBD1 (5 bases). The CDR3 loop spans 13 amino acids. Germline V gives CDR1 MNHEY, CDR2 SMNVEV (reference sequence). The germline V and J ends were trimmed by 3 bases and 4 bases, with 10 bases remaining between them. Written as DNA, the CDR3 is TGTGCCAGCAGTTTCGGGCAGGGTTACGAGCAGTACTTC. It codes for CASSFGQGYEQYF.

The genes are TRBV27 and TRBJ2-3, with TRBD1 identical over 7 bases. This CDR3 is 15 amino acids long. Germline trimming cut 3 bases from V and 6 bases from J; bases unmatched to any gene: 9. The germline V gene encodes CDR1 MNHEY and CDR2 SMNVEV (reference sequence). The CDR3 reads CASSLGQRSTDTQYF. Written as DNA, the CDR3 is TGTGCCAGCAGTTTGGGACAGAGATCAACCGATACGCAGTATTTT.

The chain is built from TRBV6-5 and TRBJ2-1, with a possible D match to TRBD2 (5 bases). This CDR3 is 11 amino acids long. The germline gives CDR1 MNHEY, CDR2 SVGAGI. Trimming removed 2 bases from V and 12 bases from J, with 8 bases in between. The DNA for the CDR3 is TGTGCCAGCAGTTACGGAGGAGGGCAGTTCTTC. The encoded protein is CASSYGGGQFF.

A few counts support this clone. CDR3 in amino acids: CASSQDRGGTTGNTIYF. CDR3 bases: TGTGCCAGCAGCCAAGATAGGGGGGGGACTACTGGAAACACCATATATTTT. The chain uses TRBV4-2 and TRBJ1-3; a possible D gene is TRBD1 (6 bases). The V end was cut by 0 bases, the J end by 2 bases, with 14 bases between. The CDR3 has 17 amino acids. The germline CDR1 and CDR2 sequences are LGHNA and YNFKEQ.

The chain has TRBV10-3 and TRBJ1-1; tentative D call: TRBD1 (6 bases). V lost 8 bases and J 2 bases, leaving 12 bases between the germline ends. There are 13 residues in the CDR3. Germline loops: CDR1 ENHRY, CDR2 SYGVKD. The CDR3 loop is CAIDGGPNTEAFF. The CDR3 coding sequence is TGTGCCATCGATGGGGGCCCTAACACTGAAGCTTTCTTT.

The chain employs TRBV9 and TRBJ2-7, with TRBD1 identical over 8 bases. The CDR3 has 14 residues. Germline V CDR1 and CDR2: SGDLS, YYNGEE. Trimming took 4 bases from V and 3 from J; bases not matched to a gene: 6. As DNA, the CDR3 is TGTGCCAGCAGCCTCCGGACAGGGCTCTACGAGCAGTACTTC. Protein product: CASSLRTGLYEQYF.

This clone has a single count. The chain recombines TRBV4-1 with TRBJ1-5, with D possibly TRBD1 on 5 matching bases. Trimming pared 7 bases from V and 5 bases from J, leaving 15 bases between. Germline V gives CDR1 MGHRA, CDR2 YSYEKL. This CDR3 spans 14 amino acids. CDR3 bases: TGCGCCAGCAAGGGGCAGGAAGGAGATCAGCCCCAGCATTTT. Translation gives CASKGQEGDQPQHF.

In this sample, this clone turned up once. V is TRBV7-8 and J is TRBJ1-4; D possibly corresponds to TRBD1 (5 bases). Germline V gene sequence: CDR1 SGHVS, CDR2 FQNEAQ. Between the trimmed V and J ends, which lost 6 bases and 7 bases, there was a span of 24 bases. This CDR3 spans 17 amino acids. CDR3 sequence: CASSTEPGSSRVEKLFF. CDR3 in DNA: TGTGCCAGCAGTACCGAACCAGGGTCATCTAGGGTTGAAAAACTGTTTTTT.

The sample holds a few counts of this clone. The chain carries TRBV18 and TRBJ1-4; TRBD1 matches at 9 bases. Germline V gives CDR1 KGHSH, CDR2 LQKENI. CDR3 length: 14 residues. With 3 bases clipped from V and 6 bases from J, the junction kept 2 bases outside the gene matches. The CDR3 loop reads CASSPGQGDEKLFF. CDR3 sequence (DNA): TGTGCCAGCTCACCGGGACAGGGAGATGAAAAACTGTTTTTT.

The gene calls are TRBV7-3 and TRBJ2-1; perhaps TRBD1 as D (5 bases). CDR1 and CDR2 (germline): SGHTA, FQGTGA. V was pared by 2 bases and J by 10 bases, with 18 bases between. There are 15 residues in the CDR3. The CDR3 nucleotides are TGTGCCAGCAGCTTATCCAGGGTCCCCGAGACGGAGCAGTTCTTC. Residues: CASSLSRVPETEQFF.

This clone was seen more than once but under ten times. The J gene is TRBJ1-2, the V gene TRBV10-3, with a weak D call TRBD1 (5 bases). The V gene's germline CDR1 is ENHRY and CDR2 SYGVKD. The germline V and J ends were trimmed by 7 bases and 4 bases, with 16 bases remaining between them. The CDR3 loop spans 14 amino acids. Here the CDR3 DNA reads TGTGCCATCACGGAGACAGCGAACCCCTATGGCTACACCTTC. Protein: CAITETANPYGYTF.

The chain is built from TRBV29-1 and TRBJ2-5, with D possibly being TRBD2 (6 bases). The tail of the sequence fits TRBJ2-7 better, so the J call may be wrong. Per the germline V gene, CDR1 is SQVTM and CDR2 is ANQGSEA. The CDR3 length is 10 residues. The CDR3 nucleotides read TGCAGCGTAGGGACTGACGAGCAGTACTTC. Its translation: CSVGTDEQYF.

The CDR3 protein is CASNQPGLAGINEQFF. As DNA, the CDR3 is TGTGCCAGCAACCAACCCGGACTAGCGGGAATCAATGAGCAGTTCTTC. This chain uses TRBV2 with TRBJ2-1; 12 nucleotides line up with TRBD2. Unmatched junction bases numbered 10, after V lost 7 bases and J lost 6 bases. Per the germline V gene, CDR1 is SNHLY and CDR2 is FYNNEI. CDR3 size: 16 residues.

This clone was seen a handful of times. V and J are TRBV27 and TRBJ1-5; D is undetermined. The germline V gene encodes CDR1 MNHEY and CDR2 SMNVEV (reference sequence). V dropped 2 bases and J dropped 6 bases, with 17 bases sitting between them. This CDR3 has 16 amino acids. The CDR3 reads CASSLEPPTRGQPQHF. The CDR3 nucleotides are TGTGCCAGCAGTTTAGAACCCCCAACGAGAGGTCAGCCCCAGCATTTT.

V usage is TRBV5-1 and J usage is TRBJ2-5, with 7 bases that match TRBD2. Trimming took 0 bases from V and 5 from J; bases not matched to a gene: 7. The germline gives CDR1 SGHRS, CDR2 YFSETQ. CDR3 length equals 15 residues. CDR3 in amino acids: CASSLEAGVGETQYF. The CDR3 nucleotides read TGCGCCAGCAGCTTGGAGGCGGGAGTAGGTGAGACCCAGTACTTC.

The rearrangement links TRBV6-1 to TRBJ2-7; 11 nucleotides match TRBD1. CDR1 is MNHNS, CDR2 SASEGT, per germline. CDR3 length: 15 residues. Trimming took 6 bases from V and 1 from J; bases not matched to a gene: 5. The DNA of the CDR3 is TGTGCCAGCAGGGACAGGGGGCGCGGGTCCTACGAGCAGTACTTC. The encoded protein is CASRDRGRGSYEQYF.

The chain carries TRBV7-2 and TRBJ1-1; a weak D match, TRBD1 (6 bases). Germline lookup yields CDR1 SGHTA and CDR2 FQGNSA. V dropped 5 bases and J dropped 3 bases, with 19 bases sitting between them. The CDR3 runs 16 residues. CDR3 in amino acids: CASSPLGQGKDTEAFF. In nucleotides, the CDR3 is TGTGCCAGCAGCCCTCTTGGGCAGGGGAAGGACACTGAAGCTTTCTTT.

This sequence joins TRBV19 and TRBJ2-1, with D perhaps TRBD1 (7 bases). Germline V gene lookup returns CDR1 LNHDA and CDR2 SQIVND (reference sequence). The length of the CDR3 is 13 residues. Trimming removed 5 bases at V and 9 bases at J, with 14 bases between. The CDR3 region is CASSDQGEVEQFF. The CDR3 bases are TGTGCCAGTAGTGATCAGGGGGAGGTTGAGCAGTTCTTC. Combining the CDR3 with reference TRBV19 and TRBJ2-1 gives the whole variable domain DGGITQSPKYLFRKEGQNVTLSCEQNLNHDAMYWYRQDPGQGLRLIYYSQIVNDFQKGDIAEGYSVSREKKESFPLTVTSAQKNPTAFYLCASSDQGEVEQFFGPGTRLTVL.

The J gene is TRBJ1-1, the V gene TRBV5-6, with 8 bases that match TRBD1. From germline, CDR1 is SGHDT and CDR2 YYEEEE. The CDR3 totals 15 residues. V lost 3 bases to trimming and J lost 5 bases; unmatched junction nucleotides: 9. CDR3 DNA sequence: TGTGCCAGCAGCTCCGCCGGACAGGGAGGGACTGAAGCTTTCTTT. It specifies CASSSAGQGGTEAFF.

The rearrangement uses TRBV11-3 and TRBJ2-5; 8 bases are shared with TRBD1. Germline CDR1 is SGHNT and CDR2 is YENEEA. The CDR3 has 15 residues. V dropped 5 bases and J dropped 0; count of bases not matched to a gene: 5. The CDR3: CASSVGQAYQETQYF. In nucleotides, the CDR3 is TGTGCCAGCAGCGTGGGACAGGCGTACCAAGAGACCCAGTACTTC.

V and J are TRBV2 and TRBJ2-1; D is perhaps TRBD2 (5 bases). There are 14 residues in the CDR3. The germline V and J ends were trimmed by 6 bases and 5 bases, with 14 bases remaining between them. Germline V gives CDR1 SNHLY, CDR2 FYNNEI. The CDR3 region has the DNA TGTGCCAGCAGGGAGCGGTCCTTTGACAATGAGCAGTTCTTC. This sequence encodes CASRERSFDNEQFF.

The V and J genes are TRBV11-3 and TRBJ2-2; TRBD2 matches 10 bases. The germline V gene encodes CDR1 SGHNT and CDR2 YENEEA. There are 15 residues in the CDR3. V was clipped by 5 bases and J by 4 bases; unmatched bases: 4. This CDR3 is CASSTSGKGTGELFF. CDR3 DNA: TGTGCCAGCAGCACTAGCGGGAAAGGCACCGGGGAGCTGTTTTTT.

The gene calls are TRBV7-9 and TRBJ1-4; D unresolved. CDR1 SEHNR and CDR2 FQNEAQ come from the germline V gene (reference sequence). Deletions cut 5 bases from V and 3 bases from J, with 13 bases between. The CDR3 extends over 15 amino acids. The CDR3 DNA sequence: TGTGCCAGCAGCCCAACAGAGTTACCTAATGAAAAACTGTTTTTT. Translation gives CASSPTELPNEKLFF.

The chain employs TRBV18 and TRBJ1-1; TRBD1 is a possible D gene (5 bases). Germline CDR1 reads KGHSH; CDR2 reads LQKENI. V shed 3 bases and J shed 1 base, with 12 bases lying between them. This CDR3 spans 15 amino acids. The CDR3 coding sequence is TGTGCCAGCTCACCCGAGTCGACAGCGAACACTGAAGCTTTCTTT. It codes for CASSPESTANTEAFF. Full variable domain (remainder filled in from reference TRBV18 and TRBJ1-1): NAGVMQNPRHLVRRRGQEARLRCSPMKGHSHVYWYRQLPEEGLKFMVYLQKENIIDESGMPKERFSAEFPKEGPSILRIQQVVRGDSAAYFCASSPESTANTEAFFGQGTRLTVV.